This T cell receptor beta chain appears in the sequencing data of a study of immune evolution from preneoplasia to lung adenocarcinoma. Study-level points and caveats: Top clone frequencies peaked in normal lung, apparently declining through invasive adenocarcinoma.

Trimming cost V 7 bases and J 4 bases; bases outside gene matches: 12. Germline CDR1 is GTSNPN and CDR2 is SVGIG (reference sequence). The CDR3 spans 15 residues. TCRdb keeps only in-frame clones here, not all; method: immunoSEQ multiplex PCR. Among 37,000 or so clones listed, 65% to 75% were seen once. Note on this clone: Its antigen is currently unknown.

The V and J genes are TRBV30 and TRBJ2-2; 7 bases match TRBD1. Specimen: FFPE invasive lung adenocarcinoma tissue. The receptor's source is a person aged 55 to 70 with lung adenocarcinoma. In nucleotides, the CDR3 is TGTGCCTTTCAGACAGGGATCGGCTCCACCGGGGAGCTGTTTTTT. Encoded protein: CAFQTGIGSTGELFF. Combining the CDR3 with reference TRBV30 and TRBJ2-2 gives the whole variable domain SQTIHQWPATLVQPVGSPLSLECTVEGTSNPNLYWYRQAAGRGLQLLFYSVGIGQISSEVPQNLSASRPQDRQFILSSKKLLLSDSGFYLCAFQTGIGSTGELFFGEGSRLTVL.